The clone carrying this T cell receptor (beta chain) was seen only a few times. This sample is part of a study of blood T cell repertoires in COVID-19. The wider study: Some COVID-19 samples were acute and others convalescent; all came from the United States, Italy and Spain.

Under the authors' procedure: Using reference gene primer amplification, nucleated cell counts were estimated. Sequencing was performed with immunoSEQ multiplex PCR; in TCRdb, only in-frame clones are kept and a portion is missing. V, J and clone size were drawn from that table, and D and trimming were deduced from the DNA. Of 96,000 or so clones in the sample, around nine tenths were seen once. Germline CDR1 reads LGHNA; CDR2 reads YNFKEQ. The CDR3 is 16 residues long. V was pared by 0 bases and J by 9 bases, with 9 bases of the junction left unmatched. Sequencing used peripheral blood. This TCR was sampled from a woman aged 80 or over with acute or convalescent COVID-19. This chain links TRBV4-2 with TRBJ2-3, with 10 nucleotides matching TRBD2. Here the CDR3 reads CASSQDLTTSGLTQYF. The CDR3 DNA sequence: TGTGCCAGCAGCCAAGATTTGACGACTAGCGGGCTCACGCAGTATTTT.